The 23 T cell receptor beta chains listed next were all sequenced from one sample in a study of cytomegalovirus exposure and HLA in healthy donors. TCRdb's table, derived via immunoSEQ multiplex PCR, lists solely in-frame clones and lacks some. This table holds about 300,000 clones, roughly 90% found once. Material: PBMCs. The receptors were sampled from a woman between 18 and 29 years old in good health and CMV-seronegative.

In DNA form, the CDR3 reads TGCGCCAGCAGCCAAGAATTGTACACAGAGAAGAACACTGAAGCTTTCTTT. Amino acid sequence: CASSQELYTEKNTEAFF. The chain uses TRBV4-1 and TRBJ1-1, with D unclear. Trimming removed 0 bases from V and 1 base from J, with 15 bases in between. The CDR3 length is 17 residues. Germline V gene lookup returns CDR1 MGHRA and CDR2 YSYEKL.

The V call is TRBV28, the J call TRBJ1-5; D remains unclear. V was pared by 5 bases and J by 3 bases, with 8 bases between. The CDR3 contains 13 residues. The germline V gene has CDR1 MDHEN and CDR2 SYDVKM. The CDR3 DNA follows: TGTGCCAGCAGTCCCCTAACCAATCAGCCCCAGCATTTT. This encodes CASSPLTNQPQHF.

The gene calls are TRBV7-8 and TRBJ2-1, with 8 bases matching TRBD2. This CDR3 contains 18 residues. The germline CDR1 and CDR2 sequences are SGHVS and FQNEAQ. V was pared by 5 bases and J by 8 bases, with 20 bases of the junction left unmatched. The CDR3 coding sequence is TGTGCCAGCAGCCTCGGGAACTTAGCGGGACATAGGCGGGATGAGCAGTTCTTC. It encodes CASSLGNLAGHRRDEQFF. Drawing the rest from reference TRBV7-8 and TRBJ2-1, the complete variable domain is GAGVSQSPRYKVAKRGQDVALRCDPISGHVSLFWYQQALGQGPEFLTYFQNEAQLDKSGLPSDRFFAERPEGSVSTLKIQRTQQEDSAVYLCASSLGNLAGHRRDEQFFGPGTRLTVL.

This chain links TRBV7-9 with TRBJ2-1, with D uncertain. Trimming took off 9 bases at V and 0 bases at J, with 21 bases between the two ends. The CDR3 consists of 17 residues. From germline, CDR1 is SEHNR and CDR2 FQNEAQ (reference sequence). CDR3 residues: CASLSSRIRSSYNEQFF. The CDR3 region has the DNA TGTGCCAGTCTCTCTTCGAGGATCCGGAGCTCCTACAATGAGCAGTTCTTC.

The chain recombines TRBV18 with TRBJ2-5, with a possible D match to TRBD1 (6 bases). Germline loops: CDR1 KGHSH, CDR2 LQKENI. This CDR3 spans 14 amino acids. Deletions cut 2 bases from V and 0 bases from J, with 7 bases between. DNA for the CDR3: TGTGCCAGCTCACCAGGGACACACCAAGAGACCCAGTACTTC. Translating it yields CASSPGTHQETQYF. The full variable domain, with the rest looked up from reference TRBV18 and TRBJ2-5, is NAGVMQNPRHLVRRRGQEARLRCSPMKGHSHVYWYRQLPEEGLKFMVYLQKENIIDESGMPKERFSAEFPKEGPSILRIQQVVRGDSAAYFCASSPGTHQETQYFGPGTRLLVL.

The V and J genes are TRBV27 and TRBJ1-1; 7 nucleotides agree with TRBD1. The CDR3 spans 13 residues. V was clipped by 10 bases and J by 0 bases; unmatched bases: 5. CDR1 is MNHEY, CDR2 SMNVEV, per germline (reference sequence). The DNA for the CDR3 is TGTGCCACCTCCCAGGGGGTGAACACTGAAGCTTTCTTT. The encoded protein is CATSQGVNTEAFF.

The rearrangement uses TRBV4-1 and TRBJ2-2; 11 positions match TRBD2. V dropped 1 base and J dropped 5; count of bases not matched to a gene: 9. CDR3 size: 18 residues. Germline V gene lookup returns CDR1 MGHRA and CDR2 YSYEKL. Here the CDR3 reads CASSQVSLAGGLTGELFF. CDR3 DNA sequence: TGCGCCAGCAGCCAAGTGTCGCTAGCGGGAGGTTTGACCGGGGAGCTGTTTTTT.

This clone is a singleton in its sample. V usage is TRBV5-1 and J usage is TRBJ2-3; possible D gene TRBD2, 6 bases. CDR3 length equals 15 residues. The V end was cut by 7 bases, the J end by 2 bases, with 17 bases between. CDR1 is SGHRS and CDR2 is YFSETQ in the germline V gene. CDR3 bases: TGCGCCAGCGGCAACGGGACTCTTTCCACAGATACGCAGTATTTT. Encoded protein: CASGNGTLSTDTQYF. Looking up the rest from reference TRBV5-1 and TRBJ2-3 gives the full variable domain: KAGVTQTPRYLIKTRGQQVTLSCSPISGHRSVSWYQQTPGQGLQFLFEYFSETQRNKGNFPGRFSGRQFSNSRSEMNVSTLELGDSALYLCASGNGTLSTDTQYFGPGTRLTVL.

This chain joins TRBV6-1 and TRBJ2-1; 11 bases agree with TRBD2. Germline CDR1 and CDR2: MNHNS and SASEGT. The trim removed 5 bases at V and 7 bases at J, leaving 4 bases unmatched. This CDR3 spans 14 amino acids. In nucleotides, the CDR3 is TGTGCCAGCAGTACTACTAGCGGGAGAAATGAGCAGTTCTTC. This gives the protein CASSTTSGRNEQFF.

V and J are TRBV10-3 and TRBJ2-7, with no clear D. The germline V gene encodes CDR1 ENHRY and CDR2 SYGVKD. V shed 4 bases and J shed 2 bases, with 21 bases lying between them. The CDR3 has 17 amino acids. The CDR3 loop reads CAISVSRPKESAYEQYF. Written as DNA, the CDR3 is TGTGCCATCAGTGTGTCCCGTCCAAAGGAGTCAGCCTACGAGCAGTACTTC.

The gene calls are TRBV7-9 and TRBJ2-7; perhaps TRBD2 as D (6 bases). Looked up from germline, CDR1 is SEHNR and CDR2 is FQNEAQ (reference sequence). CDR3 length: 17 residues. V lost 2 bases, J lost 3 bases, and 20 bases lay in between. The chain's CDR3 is CASSLREWDRGVYEQYF. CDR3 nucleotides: TGTGCCAGCAGCTTACGGGAGTGGGATCGTGGGGTCTACGAGCAGTACTTC.

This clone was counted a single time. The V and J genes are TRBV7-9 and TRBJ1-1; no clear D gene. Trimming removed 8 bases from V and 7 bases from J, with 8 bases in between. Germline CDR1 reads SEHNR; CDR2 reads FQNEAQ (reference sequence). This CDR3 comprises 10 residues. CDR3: CASRGDEAFF. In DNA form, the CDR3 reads TGTGCCAGCCGCGGGGATGAAGCTTTCTTT.

The CDR3 reads CASSIISGSYEQYF. The CDR3 nucleotides are TGTGCCAGCAGCATCATTAGCGGGAGTTACGAGCAGTACTTC. This chain joins TRBV28 and TRBJ2-7; 9 nucleotides align to TRBD2. There are 14 residues in the CDR3. J lost 4 bases, V lost 6 bases, and 7 bases had no gene match. Germline CDR1 and CDR2: MDHEN and SYDVKM.

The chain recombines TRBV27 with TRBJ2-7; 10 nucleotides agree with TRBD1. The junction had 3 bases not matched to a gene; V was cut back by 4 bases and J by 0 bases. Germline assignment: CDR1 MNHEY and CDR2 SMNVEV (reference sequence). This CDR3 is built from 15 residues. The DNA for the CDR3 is TGTGCCAGCAGTTCGGGACAGGGGATCTCCTACGAGCAGTACTTC. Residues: CASSSGQGISYEQYF.

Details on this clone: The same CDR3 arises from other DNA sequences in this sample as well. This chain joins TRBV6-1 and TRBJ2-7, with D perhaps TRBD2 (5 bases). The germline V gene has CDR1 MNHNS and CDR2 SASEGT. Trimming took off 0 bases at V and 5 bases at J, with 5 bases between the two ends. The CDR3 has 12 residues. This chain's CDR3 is CASSEARDEQYF. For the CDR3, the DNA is TGTGCCAGCAGTGAAGCGCGGGACGAGCAGTACTTC.

The chain's CDR3 is CASSLIGSSTHEQFF. The DNA of the CDR3 is TGTGCCAGCAGCTTAATTGGGAGTTCGACCCATGAGCAGTTCTTC. The gene calls are TRBV7-8 and TRBJ2-1; D perhaps matches TRBD2 (5 bases). Germline values: CDR1 SGHVS, CDR2 FQNEAQ. The CDR3 is 15 residues long. V was shortened by 2 bases and J by 8 bases, with 16 bases between the two germline ends.

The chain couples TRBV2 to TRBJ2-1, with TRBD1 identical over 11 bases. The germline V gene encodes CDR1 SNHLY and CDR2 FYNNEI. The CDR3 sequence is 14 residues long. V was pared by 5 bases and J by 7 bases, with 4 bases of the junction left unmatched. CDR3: CASSPGQGVNEQFF. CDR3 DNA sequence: TGTGCCAGCAGTCCGGGACAGGGGGTTAATGAGCAGTTCTTC.

The CDR3 nucleotides are TGTGCCTGGACCGAAACAGCTAACACTGAAGCTTTCTTT. The encoded protein is CAWTETANTEAFF. V and J are TRBV30 and TRBJ1-1; D not resolved. The CDR3 length is 13 residues. From germline, CDR1 is GTSNPN and CDR2 SVGIG (reference sequence). V was cut by 4 bases and J by 2 bases, with 11 bases left in between.

The CDR3, as DNA: TGTGCCAGCAGCATTATCGGGAACACTGAAGCTTTCTTT. Its protein product is CASSIIGNTEAFF. The chain carries TRBV9 and TRBJ1-1; D not resolved. The CDR3 is 13 residues long. Germline values: CDR1 SGDLS, CDR2 YYNGEE. Trimming pared 4 bases from V and 1 base from J, leaving 8 bases between.

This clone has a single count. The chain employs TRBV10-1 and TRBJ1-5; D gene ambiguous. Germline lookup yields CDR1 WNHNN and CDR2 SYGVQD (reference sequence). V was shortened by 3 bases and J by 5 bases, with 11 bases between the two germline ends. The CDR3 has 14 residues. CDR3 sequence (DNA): TGCGCCAGCAGTGAAGTGGGAGGGCATCAGCCCCAGCATTTT. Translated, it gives CASSEVGGHQPQHF.

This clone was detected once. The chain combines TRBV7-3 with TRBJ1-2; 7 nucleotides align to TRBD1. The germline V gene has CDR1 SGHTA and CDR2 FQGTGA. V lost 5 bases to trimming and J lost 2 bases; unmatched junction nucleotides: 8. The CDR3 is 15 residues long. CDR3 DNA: TGTGCCAGCAGCATCGACAGGGTTGGGAACTATGGCTACACCTTC. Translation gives CASSIDRVGNYGYTF.

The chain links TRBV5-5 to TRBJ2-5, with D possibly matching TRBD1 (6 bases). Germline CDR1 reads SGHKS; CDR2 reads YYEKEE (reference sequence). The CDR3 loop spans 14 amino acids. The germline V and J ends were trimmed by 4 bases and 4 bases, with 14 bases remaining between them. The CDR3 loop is CASSPPLQGETQYF. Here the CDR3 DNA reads TGTGCCAGCAGCCCGCCTTTACAGGGAGAGACCCAGTACTTC.

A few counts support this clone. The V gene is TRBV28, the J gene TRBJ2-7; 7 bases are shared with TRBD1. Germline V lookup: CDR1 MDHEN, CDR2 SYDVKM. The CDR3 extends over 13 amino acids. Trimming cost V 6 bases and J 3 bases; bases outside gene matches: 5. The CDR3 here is CASSERTGYEQYF. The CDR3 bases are TGTGCCAGCAGCGAACGGACAGGCTACGAGCAGTACTTC.